This T cell receptor beta chain was captured in a study of blood T cell repertoires in COVID-19. Authors' data handling: Quantification of nucleated cells was approximated via reference gene primer amplification. Method: immunoSEQ multiplex PCR; TCRdb's copy keeps in-frame clones and lacks some. The D gene and trimming were derived from the DNA, and the V and J assignments and clone size from that table. This table holds some 41,000 clones, approximately 90% found once. Germline V lookup: CDR1 MNHEY, CDR2 SVGEGT. The CDR3 spans 17 residues. V gave up 0 bases and J gave up 3 bases; unmatched junction bases: 6.

Sequencing input: peripheral blood. The V and J genes are TRBV6-2 or TRBV6-3 and TRBJ2-5; 11 bases are shared with TRBD2. This clonotype was sampled from a man between 60 and 70 years old with active COVID-19. CDR3 region: CASSYSTSGKWEETQYF. The CDR3 nucleotides are TGTGCCAGCAGTTACTCGACTAGCGGGAAGTGGGAAGAGACCCAGTACTTC.